A selection of T cell receptor beta chains follows, all from one sample in a study of cytomegalovirus exposure and HLA in healthy donors. Only in-frame clones appear in the TCRdb table, and some are missing; sequencing was by immunoSEQ multiplex PCR. Of roughly 86,000 clones in the sample, 95% to 97% were seen once. The sample consisted of PBMCs. The receptors stem from a man between 18 and 35 years old in good health and CMV-seropositive. The CDR3 runs from the conserved cysteine through the conserved F or W. Each record gives: J gene, CDR3 length, V gene, CDR3 protein.

TRBJ2-5 | 18 | TRBV13 | CASSQVPGQGRVLETQYF
TRBJ1-5 | 15 | TRBV9 | CASSVAGGENQPQHF
TRBJ2-1 | 16 | TRBV9 | CASSEPRVAGAREQFF
TRBJ2-5 | 17 | TRBV7-3 | CASSLNGGGERQETQYF
TRBJ2-5 | 12 | TRBV6-5 | CASRPDRETQYF
TRBJ1-1 | 13 | TRBV7-9 | CASSLEQGTEAFF
TRBJ2-3 | 15 | TRBV6-4 | CASSVASGNSDTQYF
TRBJ1-2 | 18 | TRBV21-1 | CASSMNDGQPNLHYGYTF
TRBJ1-2 | 14 | TRBV5-6 | CASSMTGRLDGYTF
TRBJ2-1 | 16 | TRBV5-1 | CASSRLLGGIGNEQFF
TRBJ2-1 | 16 | TRBV7-2 | CASSSGTSGLGNEQFF
TRBJ1-1 | 16 | TRBV6-5 | CASSSPGQGLNTEAFF
TRBJ1-3 | 13 | TRBV6-1 | CASRGSSGNTIYF
TRBJ2-1 | 16 | TRBV6-4 | CASSSTSGTIDNEQFF
TRBJ1-2 | 16 | TRBV4-1 | CASSQDSWRGAYGYTF
TRBJ2-3 | 16 | TRBV10-3 | CAISEVGAGGADTQYF
TRBJ2-3 | 17 | TRBV11-2 | CASSYQHGTGSTDTQYF
TRBJ1-3 | 17 | TRBV4-1 | CASRDREYTLSGNTIYF
TRBJ2-7 | 15 | TRBV18 | CASSRSSGSTYEQYF
TRBJ2-1 | 14 | TRBV5-1 | CASSPYSSYNEQFF
TRBJ2-1 | 18 | TRBV7-2 | CASSPPDRWPSAYNEQFF
TRBJ1-2 | 13 | TRBV7-9 | CASSSGRGYGYTF
TRBJ2-1 | 13 | TRBV7-9 | CASSLSEANEQFF
TRBJ2-7 | 14 | TRBV27 | CASSRSGRVGEQYF
TRBJ1-1 | 14 | TRBV7-2 | CASSLEDSMEEAFF
TRBJ2-2 | 22 | TRBV5-1 | CASSTQGSVGLAGGPGTGELFF
TRBJ2-1 | 16 | TRBV27 | CASSDRGRGPYNEQFF
TRBJ1-2 | 15 | TRBV28 | CASSLILGLNYGYTF
TRBJ2-5 | 13 | TRBV27 | CASSLDRGETQYF
TRBJ2-2 | 15 | TRBV5-1 | CASSRGQTETGELFF
TRBJ2-3 | 16 | TRBV2 | CASSESDQRPTDTQYF
TRBJ2-1 | 16 | TRBV19 | CASSILPSRGLDEQFF
TRBJ2-7 | 15 | TRBV6-1 | CASSEWLAGTYKQYF
TRBJ2-3 | 15 | TRBV9 | CASSVWGRDTDTQYF
TRBJ1-2 | 14 | TRBV10-3 | CAISERQGPDGYTF
TRBJ2-3 | 14 | TRBV10-1 | CASSLAGGADTQYF
TRBJ1-1 | 15 | TRBV6-5 | CASSYSIGMNTEAFF
TRBJ2-7 | 13 | TRBV27 | CASRTSGSYEQYF
TRBJ1-3 | 13 | TRBV7-9 | CASSLVVGNTIYF
TRBJ2-6 | 14 | TRBV6-1 | CASSAISGANVLTF
TRBJ2-6 | 13 | TRBV19 | CASTLSGANVLTF
TRBJ2-1 | 18 | TRBV29-1 | CSAPGRLLTAGAYNEQFF
TRBJ1-2 | 12 | TRBV28 | CASIGQDYGYTF
TRBJ2-1 | 13 | TRBV5-4 | CASSSGTYNEQFF
TRBJ1-5 | 18 | TRBV4-1 | CASSQDIVLAAGRQPQHF
TRBJ2-5 | 15 | TRBV5-1 | CASSSSSDRGETQYF
TRBJ1-3 | 13 | TRBV30 | CAWGKQGSHTIYF
TRBJ2-1 | 14 | TRBV12-5 | CASGLGGDVDEQFF
TRBJ2-7 | 15 | TRBV5-4 | CASSQGTESSYEQYF
TRBJ2-2 | 14 | TRBV28 | CASRGQENTGELFF
TRBJ1-1 | 10 | TRBV20-1 | CSAMYTEAFF
TRBJ2-1 | 16 | TRBV9 | CASSVVGAGGDNEQFF